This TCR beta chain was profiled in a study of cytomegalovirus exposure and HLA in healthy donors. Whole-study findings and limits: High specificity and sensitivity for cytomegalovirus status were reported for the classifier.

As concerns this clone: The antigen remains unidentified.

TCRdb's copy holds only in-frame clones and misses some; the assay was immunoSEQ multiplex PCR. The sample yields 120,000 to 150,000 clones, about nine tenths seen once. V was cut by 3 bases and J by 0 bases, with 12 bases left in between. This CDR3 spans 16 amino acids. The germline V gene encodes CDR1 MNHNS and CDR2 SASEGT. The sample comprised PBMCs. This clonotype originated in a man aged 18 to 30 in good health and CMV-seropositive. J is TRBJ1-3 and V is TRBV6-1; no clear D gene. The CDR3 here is CASSEGMGSSGNTIYF. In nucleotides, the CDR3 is TGTGCCAGCAGTGAGGGGATGGGGAGCTCTGGAAACACCATATATTTT.